The 2 T cell receptor beta chains in this list originate from one sample, sequenced in a study of blood T cell repertoires in COVID-19. The repertoire was sequenced with immunoSEQ multiplex PCR; TCRdb's copy has only in-frame clones and lacks some. The data show 160,000 or so clones, 80% seen once. Sample: PBMCs or T cells enriched from blood (not recorded which). These TCRs come from a man aged 40-49 years who had recovered from COVID-19.

This clone was counted between two and nine times. The V call is TRBV10-2, the J call TRBJ2-2, with D maybe TRBD2 (5 bases). Trimming pared 7 bases from V and 4 bases from J, leaving 16 bases between. The germline V gene encodes CDR1 WSHSY and CDR2 SAAADI. This CDR3 comprises 15 residues. The CDR3 spells CASIRGPTFTGELFF. The CDR3 DNA follows: TGCGCCAGCATCCGCGGGCCAACGTTCACCGGGGAGCTGTTTTTT.

This clone was observed many times. The gene calls are TRBV4-2 and TRBJ2-3; TRBD2 agrees at 13 bases. The CDR3 has 18 amino acids. CDR1 is LGHNA, CDR2 YNFKEQ, per germline. Losses at the gene ends were 0 bases for V and 2 bases for J; bases not matched to a gene: 5. The CDR3 reads CASSQDGTSGVLTDTQYF. The CDR3 region has the DNA TGTGCCAGCAGCCAAGATGGGACTAGCGGGGTTCTCACAGATACGCAGTATTTT.